The 20 T cell receptor beta chains presented below share a single source sample, sequenced in a study of beta chain features in type 1 diabetes. Notes on the study in general: Across all four CD4+ subsets, people with type 1 diabetes showed modestly shorter TCRB CDR3s.

These receptors have no known antigen. All of the isolated RNA was reverse transcribed, so expressed TCRB transcripts were sequenced. Method: immunoSEQ multiplex PCR; TCRdb's copy keeps in-frame clones and lacks some. In the table there are some 350,000 clones, 9.6% of which are singletons. The sequencing input was central memory CD4+ T cells from blood. The receptors were sampled from a man aged 30 to 45 with type 1 diabetes.

This chain uses TRBV29-1 with TRBJ2-5; 8 nucleotides align to TRBD1. The V gene end was trimmed by 4 bases and the J gene end by 1 base; junction bases not matched to a gene: 5. Germline V gene data show CDR1 as SQVTM and CDR2 as ANQGSEA. This CDR3 spans 14 amino acids. Written as DNA, the CDR3 is TGCAGCGTTGCCGGGACAGGTAGCCAAGAGACCCAGTACTTC. Its protein product is CSVAGTGSQETQYF.

This clone has only a few counts. Other DNA sequences within the sample encode an identical CDR3. V gene TRBV11-2 combines with J gene TRBJ1-1, with TRBD1 matching over 8 bases. Germline CDR1 is SGHAT and CDR2 is FQNNGV. The CDR3 totals 15 residues. The V and J ends lost 0 bases and 5 bases, in that order; junction bases with no gene match: 5. DNA for the CDR3: TGTGCCAGCAGCTTAGAACGACAGGGGCGGACTGAAGCTTTCTTT. Protein product: CASSLERQGRTEAFF.

The chain joins TRBV14 to TRBJ2-5; D is unclear. The DNA end is more similar to TRBJ2-7, so the J call may be wrong. The CDR3 extends over 11 amino acids. The V gene's germline CDR1 is SGHDN and CDR2 FVKESK. CDR3 amino acids: CASSQDLEQYF. The CDR3 nucleotides are TGTGCCAGCAGCCAAGATCTCGAGCAGTACTTC.

This clone showed up just a few times. The genes are TRBV16 and TRBJ2-3, with TRBD2 matching 7 bases. This CDR3 region has 16 residues. Germline assignment: CDR1 KGHSY and CDR2 FQNENV. V lost 10 bases to trimming and J lost 1 base; unmatched junction nucleotides: 14. In DNA, the CDR3 is TGTGCCACCACTCAGGGCGGGAGAGTCGGCACAGATACGCAGTATTTT. Translation gives CATTQGGRVGTDTQYF.

J is TRBJ2-3 and V is TRBV5-8, with 9 bases aligning to TRBD2. The V and J ends lost 4 bases and 4 bases, in that order; junction bases with no gene match: 10. Germline values: CDR1 SGHTS, CDR2 YDEGEE. This CDR3 spans 16 amino acids. The CDR3 reads CASSPGRGLAPDTQYF. CDR3 coding DNA: TGTGCCAGCAGCCCGGGGAGGGGACTAGCCCCAGATACGCAGTATTTT.

This clone was observed a handful of times. The chain joins TRBV5-1 to TRBJ1-2; the match to TRBD1 covers 8 bases. J gave up 0 bases and V 4 bases, and 8 bases lay outside the gene matches. CDR3 length: 16 residues. CDR1 SGHRS and CDR2 YFSETQ come from the germline V gene. The CDR3 DNA reads TGCGCCAGCAGCAATCAGGGGGCCGGAGCTAACTATGGCTACACCTTC. This gives the protein CASSNQGAGANYGYTF. Based on the CDR3 plus reference TRBV5-1 and TRBJ1-2, the full variable domain is KAGVTQTPRYLIKTRGQQVTLSCSPISGHRSVSWYQQTPGQGLQFLFEYFSETQRNKGNFPGRFSGRQFSNSRSEMNVSTLELGDSALYLCASSNQGAGANYGYTFGSGTRLTVV.

There are a few counts of this clone. V and J are TRBV5-6 and TRBJ1-1; a possible D gene is TRBD1 (6 bases). This CDR3 has 13 amino acids. V shed 4 bases and J shed 3 bases, with 10 bases lying between them. The germline gives CDR1 SGHDT, CDR2 YYEEEE. CDR3 residues: CASSQAGDTEAFF. CDR3 DNA sequence: TGTGCCAGCAGCCAGGCAGGGGACACTGAAGCTTTCTTT.

This clone was seen a handful of times. The chain joins TRBV15 to TRBJ2-2; 8 bases match TRBD2. The CDR3 spans 16 residues. Germline CDR1 is LNHNV and CDR2 is YYDKDF (reference sequence). Trimming removed 6 bases from V and 2 bases from J; junction bases left unmatched: 8. CDR3 nucleotides: TGTGCCACCAGGGATGGCGGGGGGAGAAACACCGGGGAGCTGTTTTTT. Its translation: CATRDGGGRNTGELFF.

The chain is built from TRBV18 and TRBJ1-1; the D is unclear. Germline V gene lookup returns CDR1 KGHSH and CDR2 LQKENI. Deletions cut 2 bases from V and 5 bases from J, with 9 bases between. The CDR3 has 13 residues. The CDR3 sequence: CASSPTSGTEAFF. In nucleotides, the CDR3 is TGTGCCAGCTCACCAACTTCGGGGACTGAAGCTTTCTTT.

The chain links TRBV6-1 to TRBJ2-3, with D possibly matching TRBD1 (6 bases). Germline lookup yields CDR1 MNHNS and CDR2 SASEGT. V was clipped by 5 bases and J by 5 bases, with 14 bases between them. The CDR3 extends over 14 amino acids. CDR3 region: CASSRQEGGDTQYF. CDR3 coding DNA: TGTGCCAGCAGTCGACAGGAAGGTGGAGATACGCAGTATTTT.

This rearrangement joins TRBV7-9 to TRBJ1-1; the match to TRBD1 covers 8 bases. The junction had 8 bases not matched to a gene; V was cut back by 1 base and J by 4 bases. This CDR3 spans 16 amino acids. The V gene's germline CDR1 is SEHNR and CDR2 FQNEAQ (reference sequence). The CDR3 sequence: CASSLERTGWTTEAFF. The CDR3 DNA reads as TGTGCCAGCAGCTTAGAAAGGACAGGGTGGACCACTGAAGCTTTCTTT. The variable domain in full, with the rest retrieved from reference TRBV7-9 and TRBJ1-1, is DTGVSQNPRHKITKRGQNVTFRCDPISEHNRLYWYRQTLGQGPEFLTYFQNEAQLEKSRLLSDRFSAERPKGSFSTLEIQRTEQGDSAMYLCASSLERTGWTTEAFFGQGTRLTVV.

V is TRBV15 and J is TRBJ2-7; TRBD1 aligns across 7 bases. From germline, CDR1 is LNHNV and CDR2 YYDKDF (reference sequence). CDR3 length: 13 amino acids. V shed 5 bases and J 4 bases; nucleotides not matched to a gene: 5. CDR3 protein: CATSSNRGYEQYF. CDR3 nucleotides: TGTGCCACCAGCTCAAACAGGGGTTACGAGCAGTACTTC. The full variable domain, rest sourced from reference TRBV15 and TRBJ2-7, is DAMVIQNPRYQVTQFGKPVTLSCSQTLNHNVMYWYQQKSSQAPKLLFHYYDKDFNNEADTPDNFQSRRPNTSFCFLDIRSPGLGDTAMYLCATSSNRGYEQYFGPGTRLTVT.

Many counts were recorded for this clone. The V gene is TRBV2, the J gene TRBJ2-1; possibly TRBD2 for D (5 bases). The CDR3 length is 15 residues. Trimming took 4 bases from V and 2 from J, leaving 12 bases between them. Germline loops: CDR1 SNHLY, CDR2 FYNNEI. The CDR3 loop reads CASSGSARAYNEQFF. CDR3 nucleotide sequence: TGTGCCAGCAGTGGAAGCGCGAGGGCCTACAATGAGCAGTTCTTC.

This clone has just a few counts. V usage is TRBV11-1 and J usage is TRBJ2-5; tentatively, D is TRBD2 (5 bases). CDR3 length: 16 amino acids. CDR1 and CDR2 from the germline V gene are SGHAT and FQDESV (reference sequence). V was shortened by 4 bases and J by 5 bases, with 20 bases between the two germline ends. CDR3: CASSSGDTGRTETQYF. In DNA, the CDR3 is TGTGCCAGCAGCTCCGGGGATACGGGAAGGACGGAGACCCAGTACTTC. Variable domain in full (rest from reference TRBV11-1 and TRBJ2-5): EAEVAQSPRYKITEKSQAVAFWCDPISGHATLYWYRQILGQGPELLVQFQDESVVDDSQLPKDRFSAERLKGVDSTLKIQPAELGDSAMYLCASSSGDTGRTETQYFGPGTRLLVL.

V gene TRBV4-2 combines with J gene TRBJ2-2; the D is unclear. V lost 0 bases, J lost 7 bases, and 3 bases lay in between. This CDR3 is 12 amino acids long. Per germline, CDR1 LGHNA and CDR2 YNFKEQ. The CDR3, as DNA: TGTGCCAGCAGCCAAGATGGCGGGGAGCTGTTTTTT. Amino acid sequence: CASSQDGGELFF.

The chain carries TRBV7-2 and TRBJ2-1, with a possible D match to TRBD2 (6 bases). CDR1 and CDR2 (germline): SGHTA, FQGNSA. V lost 3 bases and J 0 bases, leaving 12 bases between the germline ends. The CDR3 has 16 residues. The CDR3 region is CASSLSGSISYNEQFF. As DNA, the CDR3 is TGTGCCAGCAGCTTGAGCGGGTCCATCTCCTACAATGAGCAGTTCTTC.

CDR3: CASSDEREAEQFF. The CDR3 DNA reads as TGTGCCAGCAGTGATGAGCGGGAGGCGGAGCAGTTCTTC. The chain links TRBV2 to TRBJ2-1; 9 nucleotides align to TRBD2. CDR1 is SNHLY and CDR2 is FYNNEI in the germline V gene. The V and J ends lost 3 bases and 10 bases, in that order; junction bases with no gene match: 4. This CDR3 is built from 13 residues.

This chain links TRBV4-1 with TRBJ2-7; 7 nucleotides line up with TRBD2. The CDR3 length is 16 residues. The germline CDR1 and CDR2 sequences are MGHRA and YSYEKL. V shed 0 bases, J shed 2 bases, and the junction held 7 bases outside the gene matches. In DNA form, the CDR3 reads TGCGCCAGCAGCCAAGATAAGGCTAGCGGAACCTACGAGCAGTACTTC. This translates into CASSQDKASGTYEQYF.

The chain links TRBV2 to TRBJ2-3; 8 bases are a match to TRBD2. Germline CDR1 is SNHLY and CDR2 is FYNNEI. The J segment lost 0 bases and the V segment lost 7 bases, leaving 9 bases of the junction unmatched. The CDR3 contains 16 residues. The CDR3 nucleotides are TGTGCCAGCACTGGGCGACTAGCGCCAAGCACAGATACGCAGTATTTT. Translating gives CASTGRLAPSTDTQYF. Looking up the rest from reference TRBV2 and TRBJ2-3 gives the full variable domain: EPEVTQTPSHQVTQMGQEVILRCVPISNHLYFYWYRQILGQKVEFLVSFYNNEISEKSEIFDDQFSVERPDGSNFTLKIRSTKLEDSAMYFCASTGRLAPSTDTQYFGPGTRLTVL.

This chain connects TRBV7-2 to TRBJ2-7, with TRBD1 matching over 10 bases. Looked up from germline, CDR1 is SGHTA and CDR2 is FQGNSA. V shed 2 bases, J shed 2 bases, and the junction held 3 bases outside the gene matches. The CDR3 totals 15 residues. The CDR3 spells CASSLPGTGAYEQYF. CDR3 coding DNA: TGTGCCAGCAGCTTACCCGGGACAGGGGCCTACGAGCAGTACTTC.